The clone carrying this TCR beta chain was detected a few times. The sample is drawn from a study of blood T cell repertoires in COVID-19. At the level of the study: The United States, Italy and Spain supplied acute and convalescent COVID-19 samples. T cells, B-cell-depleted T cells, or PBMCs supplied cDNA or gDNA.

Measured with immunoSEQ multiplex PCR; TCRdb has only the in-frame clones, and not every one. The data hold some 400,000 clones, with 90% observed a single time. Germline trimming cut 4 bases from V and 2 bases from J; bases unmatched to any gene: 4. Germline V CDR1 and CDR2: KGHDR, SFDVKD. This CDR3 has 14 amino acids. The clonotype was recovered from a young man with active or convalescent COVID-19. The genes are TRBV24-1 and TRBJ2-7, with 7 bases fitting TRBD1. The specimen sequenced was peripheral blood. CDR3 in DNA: TGTGCCACCAGTGACAGGGACAGTCCCTACGAGCAGTACTTC. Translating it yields CATSDRDSPYEQYF.